These 20 T cell receptor beta chains share one sample of origin, sequenced in a study of blood T cell repertoires in COVID-19. Some clones are missing from TCRdb's copy, which holds only in-frame ones; the method was immunoSEQ multiplex PCR. Of approximately 210,000 clones detected, 70% to 90% appear once; the ten largest clones hold 4.4%. The material sequenced was peripheral blood. Receptor source: a human donor in a cohort sampled during active COVID-19.

This chain uses TRBV30 with TRBJ2-1; 7 positions match TRBD1. This CDR3 spans 14 amino acids. In germline, CDR1 is GTSNPN, CDR2 SVGIG (reference sequence). The V and J ends lost 5 bases and 3 bases, in that order; junction bases with no gene match: 7. In nucleotides, the CDR3 is TGTGCCTGGGCCAGTAGGACAGGCTACAATGAGCAGTTCTTC. It codes for CAWASRTGYNEQFF. The full variable domain, its missing parts supplied by reference TRBV30 and TRBJ2-1, is SQTIHQWPATLVQPVGSPLSLECTVEGTSNPNLYWYRQAAGRGLQLLFYSVGIGQISSEVPQNLSASRPQDRQFILSSKKLLLSDSGFYLCAWASRTGYNEQFFGPGTRLTVL.

This sequence joins TRBV11-2 and TRBJ1-2, with a weak D call TRBD1 (5 bases). The CDR3 runs to 12 residues. CDR1 and CDR2 from the germline V gene are SGHAT and FQNNGV. The V and J ends lost 5 bases and 7 bases respectively, with 11 bases between them. The CDR3: CASSPQGLGYTF. CDR3 nucleotides: TGTGCCAGCAGCCCCCAGGGTCTTGGCTACACCTTC.

The chain recombines TRBV7-2 with TRBJ1-2; 12 nucleotides match TRBD1. The CDR3 contains 15 residues. The germline V gene encodes CDR1 SGHTA and CDR2 FQGNSA. V was pared by 1 base and J by 8 bases, with 5 bases of the junction left unmatched. CDR3 nucleotide sequence: TGTGCCAGCAGCTTAGAGGGACAGGGGGCGGGCGGCTACACCTTC. This encodes CASSLEGQGAGGYTF.

The chain carries TRBV2 and TRBJ1-4, with TRBD1 matching 9 bases. V lost 3 bases to trimming and J lost 8 bases; unmatched junction nucleotides: 7. The germline V gene encodes CDR1 SNHLY and CDR2 FYNNEI. The CDR3 is 15 residues long. In DNA, the CDR3 is TGTGCCAGCAGTGACTTACAGGGGGCTGGAGAAAAACTGTTTTTT. The encoded protein is CASSDLQGAGEKLFF. The complete variable domain, with remaining parts taken from reference TRBV2 and TRBJ1-4, reads EPEVTQTPSHQVTQMGQEVILRCVPISNHLYFYWYRQILGQKVEFLVSFYNNEISEKSEIFDDQFSVERPDGSNFTLKIRSTKLEDSAMYFCASSDLQGAGEKLFFGSGTQLSVL.

This chain uses TRBV29-1 with TRBJ2-3; 9 bases are a match to TRBD1. CDR3 length equals 12 residues. CDR1 SQVTM and CDR2 ANQGSEA come from the germline V gene. CDR3 amino acids: CTLRQGVDTQYF. The CDR3 DNA sequence: TGCACCCTGCGACAGGGGGTCGATACGCAGTATTTT.

This clone came up once. The chain joins TRBV28 to TRBJ2-7; D might be TRBD2 (6 bases). Trimming cost V 6 bases and J 2 bases, with 20 bases left between them. This CDR3 has 16 amino acids. Germline V CDR1 and CDR2: MDHEN, SYDVKM. The CDR3 reads CASSPGGAGRTYEQYF. The CDR3 nucleotides read TGTGCCAGCAGCCCAGGCGGGGCGGGGAGGACCTACGAGCAGTACTTC.

The rearrangement joins TRBV12-3 or TRBV12-4 to TRBJ1-1, with 9 bases identical to TRBD1. This CDR3 is built from 13 residues. J gave up 3 bases and V 8 bases, and 4 bases lay outside the gene matches. The CDR3 here is CASLGQGYTEAFF. In nucleotides, the CDR3 is TGTGCCAGCCTTGGACAGGGGTACACTGAAGCTTTCTTT.

The J gene is TRBJ2-7, the V gene TRBV11-2, with D perhaps TRBD2 (6 bases). Germline V gene lookup returns CDR1 SGHAT and CDR2 FQNNGV. The CDR3 loop spans 15 amino acids. Trimming pared 1 base from V and 2 bases from J, leaving 12 bases between. The CDR3 sequence is CASSLVGGTAYEQYF. CDR3 coding DNA: TGTGCCAGCAGCTTAGTTGGTGGGACTGCCTACGAGCAGTACTTC.

This rearrangement joins TRBV4-1 to TRBJ2-7; D unresolved. Germline assignment: CDR1 MGHRA and CDR2 YSYEKL. V was trimmed by 3 bases and J by 3 bases, leaving 9 bases between them. The CDR3 totals 13 residues. This CDR3 reads CASSHDTLYEQYF. As DNA, the CDR3 is TGCGCCAGCAGCCACGACACTCTCTACGAGCAGTACTTC.

This clone has just one count. This chain's CDR3 is CASSLDVGRGRRGGYTF. CDR3 bases: TGTGCCAGCAGCTTAGATGTTGGCAGGGGGCGCCGGGGTGGCTACACCTTC. V gene TRBV11-2 combines with J gene TRBJ1-2; TRBD1 agrees at 8 bases. There are 17 residues in the CDR3. Germline loops: CDR1 SGHAT, CDR2 FQNNGV. J gave up 7 bases and V 0 bases, and 13 bases lay outside the gene matches. Full variable domain (rest looked up from reference TRBV11-2 and TRBJ1-2): EAGVAQSPRYKIIEKRQSVAFWCNPISGHATLYWYQQILGQGPKLLIQFQNNGVVDDSQLPKDRFSAERLKGVDSTLKIQPAKLEDSAVYLCASSLDVGRGRRGGYTFGSGTRLTVV.

This clone was observed a handful of times. The chain has TRBV19 and TRBJ2-1; 13 nucleotides match TRBD2. Germline CDR1 LNHDA, CDR2 SQIVND (reference sequence). Losses at the gene ends were 6 bases for V and 7 bases for J; bases not matched to a gene: 6. This CDR3 has 15 amino acids. CDR3 sequence reads: CASSERLAGGNEQFF. The CDR3 DNA follows: TGTGCCAGTAGCGAAAGACTAGCGGGAGGTAATGAGCAGTTCTTC.

The chain recombines TRBV6-5 with TRBJ2-1; 8 bases are a match to TRBD2. Germline V gives CDR1 MNHEY, CDR2 SVGAGI. With V trimmed by 10 bases and J by 7 bases, 12 bases remained unmatched. This CDR3 has 14 amino acids. The CDR3 nucleotides read TGTGCCACTCCTCGCGGGACTAGGACGAATGAGCAGTTCTTC. Protein: CATPRGTRTNEQFF.

The genes are TRBV5-5 and TRBJ1-2, with TRBD1 matching 11 bases. The CDR3 consists of 18 residues. V trimming: 2 bases; J trimming: 3 bases; junction bases outside the gene matches: 12. Germline CDR1 and CDR2: SGHKS and YYEKEE (reference sequence). This chain's CDR3 is CASSLPEVGQGADYGYTF. As DNA, the CDR3 is TGTGCCAGCAGCTTACCGGAAGTCGGACAGGGGGCGGACTATGGCTACACCTTC.

The rearrangement uses TRBV27 and TRBJ1-3, with 8 bases matching TRBD1. The junction had 2 bases not matched to a gene; V was cut back by 4 bases and J by 0 bases. The CDR3 is 15 amino acids. Germline loops: CDR1 MNHEY, CDR2 SMNVEV (reference sequence). CDR3 sequence reads: CASSSGQGSGNTIYF. In nucleotides, the CDR3 is TGTGCCAGCAGTTCAGGACAGGGCTCTGGAAACACCATATATTTT.

The chain combines TRBV10-1 with TRBJ2-7; 7 bases agree with TRBD1. Per germline, CDR1 WNHNN and CDR2 SYGVQD (reference sequence). The CDR3 has 18 amino acids. V dropped 6 bases and J dropped 3; count of bases not matched to a gene: 20. In DNA form, the CDR3 reads TGCGCCAGCAGATTGAGGGGGCAGCGGTTAGGTTTTTGCTACGAGCAGTACTTC. Its protein is CASRLRGQRLGFCYEQYF.

V gene TRBV19 combines with J gene TRBJ1-2; 8 bases are shared with TRBD1. The germline V gene encodes CDR1 LNHDA and CDR2 SQIVND (reference sequence). The CDR3 extends over 14 amino acids. The V gene end was trimmed by 4 bases and the J gene end by 2 bases; junction bases not matched to a gene: 3. CDR3 DNA: TGTGCCAGTAGTACAGACAGGGGAAACTATGGCTACACCTTC. Residues: CASSTDRGNYGYTF.

This chain uses TRBV19 with TRBJ2-1, with 8 bases fitting TRBD1. V trimming: 1 base; J trimming: 3 bases; junction bases outside the gene matches: 5. The CDR3 consists of 16 residues. Germline CDR1 is LNHDA and CDR2 is SQIVND (reference sequence). CDR3 residues: CASSIATGAVYNEQFF. In DNA, the CDR3 is TGTGCCAGTAGTATAGCGACAGGGGCCGTCTACAATGAGCAGTTCTTC.

This chain joins TRBV7-9 and TRBJ2-3; 7 bases agree with TRBD1. V shed 2 bases and J 2 bases; nucleotides not matched to a gene: 7. Germline V gene sequence: CDR1 SEHNR, CDR2 FQNEAQ (reference sequence). This CDR3 region has 16 residues. This CDR3 is CASSLTGATFTDTQYF. The CDR3 DNA reads as TGTGCCAGCAGCTTAACAGGGGCAACCTTCACAGATACGCAGTATTTT. Supplemented by reference TRBV7-9 and TRBJ2-3, the full variable domain reads DTGVSQNPRHKITKRGQNVTFRCDPISEHNRLYWYRQTLGQGPEFLTYFQNEAQLEKSRLLSDRFSAERPKGSFSTLEIQRTEQGDSAMYLCASSLTGATFTDTQYFGPGTRLTVL.

The J gene is TRBJ2-5, the V gene TRBV7-6; D not certain. The CDR3 has 15 amino acids. V was clipped by 5 bases and J by 0 bases, with 13 bases between them. CDR1 SGHVS and CDR2 FNYEAQ come from the germline V gene. The CDR3 sequence: CASSQFFRDQETQYF. DNA for the CDR3: TGTGCCAGCAGCCAATTTTTCCGGGACCAAGAGACCCAGTACTTC.

In the case of this clone: One end of the junction is discordant with germline, which a read error may explain. The chain employs TRBV19 and TRBJ1-2; 7 nucleotides match TRBD1. The CDR3 runs to 13 residues. The germline V gene has CDR1 LNHDA and CDR2 SQIVND (reference sequence). CDR3 residues: CASSHIGGQDSFF. CDR3 bases: TGTGCCAGTAGTCACATTGGCGGACAGGACTCGTTCTTC. The full variable domain, with the rest looked up from reference TRBV19 and TRBJ1-2, is DGGITQSPKYLFRKEGQNVTLSCEQNLNHDAMYWYRQDPGQGLRLIYYSQIVNDFQKGDIAEGYSVSREKKESFPLTVTSAQKNPTAFYLCASSHIGGQDSFFGSGTRLTVV.